This TCR beta chain was documented in a study of regulatory T cells in long-lasting Graves disease. Relying on iRepertoire HTBI primers and Arm-PCR of CDR3 regions, the team built TCR beta libraries. TCRdb used MiXCR to reprocess the multiplex PCR reads, holding one entry per CDR3 protein. The repertoire holds over 500,000 distinct CDR3 sequences, with 16% as singletons. The CDR3 loop spans 14 amino acids. Trimming shortened V by 10 bases and J by 3 bases, and 13 bases separated the two germline ends. Per germline, CDR1 LNHDA and CDR2 SQIVND (reference sequence). This clonotype was observed a handful of times. Time point meaning: newly diagnosed GD, antithyroid drugs for less than 3 months. Construction of the TCR library relied on RNA isolated from PBMCs. These data were also reused for a study on T cells in Graves' hyperthyroidism and ophthalmopathy. In that study: The patients, who ranged from 18 to 65 in age, presented with newly diagnosed hyperthyroidism lasting under 2 months.

The genes are TRBV19 and TRBJ2-6; D gene unclear. This material consisted of peripheral blood mononuclear cells (PBMCs), taken at new diagnosis, from a patient treated with antithyroid drugs. The sequence was collected from a woman aged 25 to 45 with Graves disease. This chain's CDR3 is CATSGVFGANVLTF. The CDR3 region has the DNA TGTGCCACATCAGGAGTCTTTGGGGCCAACGTCCTGACTTTC. The entire variable domain, with the rest obtained from reference TRBV19 and TRBJ2-6, is as follows: DGGITQSPKYLFRKEGQNVTLSCEQNLNHDAMYWYRQDPGQGLRLIYYSQIVNDFQKGDIAEGYSVSREKKESFPLTVTSAQKNPTAFYLCATSGVFGANVLTFGAGSRLTVL.